Below, one T cell receptor (beta chain) is given with its context. Its antigen remains unidentified. This sample stems from a study of T cell responses to AZD1222 COVID-19 vaccine. Here immunoSEQ multiplex PCR was the method, and the copy in TCRdb shows in-frame clones only, minus some. The table has some 120,000 clones, 90% seen once. Study-wide points: Repertoires were obtained solely post-peak T cell response. Clonal diversity may have been underestimated in mostly white British donors. Spike-specific TCR repertoires showed rising breadth and depth after two AZD1222 doses.

Trimming cost V 6 bases and J 3 bases; bases outside gene matches: 7. CDR3 length equals 15 residues. Looked up from germline, CDR1 is SGHRS and CDR2 is YFSETQ. This receptor was identified in an adult who received the MenACWY meningococcal vaccine as a control. The chain combines TRBV5-1 with TRBJ2-2, with TRBD1 matching over 8 bases. Sequencing was performed on peripheral blood, taken 28 days after the second dose of the MenACWY control vaccine. The CDR3 reads CASTLLTGDTGELFF. Written as DNA, the CDR3 is TGCGCCAGCACTCTTTTGACAGGGGACACCGGGGAGCTGTTTTTT.